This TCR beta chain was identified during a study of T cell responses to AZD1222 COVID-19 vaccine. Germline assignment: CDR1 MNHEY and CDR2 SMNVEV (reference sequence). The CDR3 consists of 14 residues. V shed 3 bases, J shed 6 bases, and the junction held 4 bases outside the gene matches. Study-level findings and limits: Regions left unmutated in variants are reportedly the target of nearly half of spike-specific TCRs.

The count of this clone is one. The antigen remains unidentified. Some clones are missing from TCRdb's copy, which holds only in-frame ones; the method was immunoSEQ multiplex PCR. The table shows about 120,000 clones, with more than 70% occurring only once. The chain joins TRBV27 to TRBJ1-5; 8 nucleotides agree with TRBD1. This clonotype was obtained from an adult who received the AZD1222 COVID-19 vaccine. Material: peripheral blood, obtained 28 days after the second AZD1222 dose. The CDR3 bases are TGTGCCAGCAGTTTCCAGGGGGCTGGTCAGCCCCAGCATTTT. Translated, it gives CASSFQGAGQPQHF.